What follows describes a single TCR beta chain. No antigen is known for it. Clones were read by immunoSEQ multiplex PCR, and TCRdb kept only the in-frame ones, dropping some. Of around 31,000 clones listed, about 80% are singletons. These data belong to a study of a mutant IDH1 vaccine in newly diagnosed glioma. Across the whole study: In some groups vaccination began 4-6 weeks post-radiotherapy; others received it with temozolomide. An approximately 62% male, approximately 38% female split and a mean age of about 43 years characterized treated patients.

Documented time point: week 35, safety follow-up. With topical imiquimod, each dose of the vaccine consisted of 300 ug of mutant IDH1 20-mer peptide. Newly diagnosed WHO grade 3 or 4 IDH1-mutant, ATRX-lost astrocytomas were identified in the donors. The sequence was obtained from a man younger than 40 with glioma. Sequenced here: PBMCs, sampled from a glioma patient whose treatment included an IDH1 peptide vaccine.

CDR3 in DNA: TGTGCCAGCAGCAAGACAGTCTCTGGGGCCAACGTCCTGACTTTC. It encodes CASSKTVSGANVLTF. J is TRBJ2-6 and V is TRBV7-9; a possible D gene is TRBD1 (5 bases). Germline values: CDR1 SEHNR, CDR2 FQNEAQ (reference sequence). The ends were cut back, 5 bases at V and 0 bases at J, with 8 bases in the middle. The CDR3 length is 15 residues. Full variable domain (missing parts from reference TRBV7-9 and TRBJ2-6): DTGVSQNPRHKITKRGQNVTFRCDPISEHNRLYWYRQTLGQGPEFLTYFQNEAQLEKSRLLSDRFSAERPKGSFSTLEIQRTEQGDSAMYLCASSKTVSGANVLTFGAGSRLTVL.